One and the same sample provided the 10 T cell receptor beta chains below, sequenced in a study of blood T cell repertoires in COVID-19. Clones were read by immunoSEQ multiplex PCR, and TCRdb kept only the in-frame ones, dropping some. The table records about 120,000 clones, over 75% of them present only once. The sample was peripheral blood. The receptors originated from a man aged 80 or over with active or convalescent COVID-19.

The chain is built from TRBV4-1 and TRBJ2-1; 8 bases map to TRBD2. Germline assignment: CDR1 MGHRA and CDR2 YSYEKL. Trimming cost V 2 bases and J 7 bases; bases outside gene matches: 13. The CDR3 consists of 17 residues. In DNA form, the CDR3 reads TGCGCCAGCAGCCAAAACCTTGCCACTAGCGGAACTAATGAGCAGTTCTTC. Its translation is CASSQNLATSGTNEQFF.

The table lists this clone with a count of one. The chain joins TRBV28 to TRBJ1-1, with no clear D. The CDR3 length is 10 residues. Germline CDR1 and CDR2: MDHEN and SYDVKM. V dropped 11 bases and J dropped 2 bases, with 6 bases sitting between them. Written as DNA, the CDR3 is TGTGCCGCGGGTAACACTGAAGCTTTCTTT. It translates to CAAGNTEAFF.

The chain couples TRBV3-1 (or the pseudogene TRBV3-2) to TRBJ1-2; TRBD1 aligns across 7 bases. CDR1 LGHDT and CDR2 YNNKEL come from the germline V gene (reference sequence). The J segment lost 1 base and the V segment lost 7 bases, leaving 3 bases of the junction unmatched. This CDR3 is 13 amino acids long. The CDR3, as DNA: TGTGCCAGCAACACAGGGGTTAACTATGGCTACACCTTC. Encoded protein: CASNTGVNYGYTF.

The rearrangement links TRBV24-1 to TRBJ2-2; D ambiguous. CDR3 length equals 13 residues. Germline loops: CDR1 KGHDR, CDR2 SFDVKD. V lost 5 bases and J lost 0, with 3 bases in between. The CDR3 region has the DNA TGTGCCACCAGTGCCACGAACACCGGGGAGCTGTTTTTT. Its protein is CATSATNTGELFF.

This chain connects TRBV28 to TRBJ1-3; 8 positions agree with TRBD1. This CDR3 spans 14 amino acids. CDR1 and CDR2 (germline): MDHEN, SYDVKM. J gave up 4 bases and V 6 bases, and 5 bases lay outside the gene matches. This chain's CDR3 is CASRGQGEGNTIYF. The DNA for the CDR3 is TGTGCCAGCAGAGGACAGGGCGAAGGAAACACCATATATTTT.

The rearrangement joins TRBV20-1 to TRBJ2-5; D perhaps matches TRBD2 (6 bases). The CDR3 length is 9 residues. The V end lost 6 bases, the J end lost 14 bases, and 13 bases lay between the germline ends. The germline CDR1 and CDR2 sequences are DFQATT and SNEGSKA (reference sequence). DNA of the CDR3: TGCAGTGCCGGGAGACCTCTATACTTC. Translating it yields CSAGRPLYF.

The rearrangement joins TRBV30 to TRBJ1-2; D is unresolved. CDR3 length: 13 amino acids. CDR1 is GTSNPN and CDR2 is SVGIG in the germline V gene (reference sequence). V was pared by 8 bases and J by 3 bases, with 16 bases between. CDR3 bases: TGTGCCCCTAGCTGGCGACCGTACTATGGCTACACCTTC. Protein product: CAPSWRPYYGYTF. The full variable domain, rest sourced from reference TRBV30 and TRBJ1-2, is SQTIHQWPATLVQPVGSPLSLECTVEGTSNPNLYWYRQAAGRGLQLLFYSVGIGQISSEVPQNLSASRPQDRQFILSSKKLLLSDSGFYLCAPSWRPYYGYTFGSGTRLTVV.

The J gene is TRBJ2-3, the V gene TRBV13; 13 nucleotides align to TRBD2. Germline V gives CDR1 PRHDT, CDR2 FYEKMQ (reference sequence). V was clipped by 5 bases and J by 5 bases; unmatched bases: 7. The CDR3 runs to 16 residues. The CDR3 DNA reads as TGTGCCAGCAGCCCAGCCGGGACTAGCGGGGAAGATACGCAGTATTTT. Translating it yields CASSPAGTSGEDTQYF.

Here the CDR3 reads CASSQGSTGFGYTF. As DNA, the CDR3 is TGCGCCAGCAGCCAAGGCTCGACAGGGTTTGGCTACACCTTC. V and J are TRBV4-1 and TRBJ1-2, with 7 bases fitting TRBD1. Trimming cost V 1 base and J 7 bases; bases outside gene matches: 6. The germline V gene encodes CDR1 MGHRA and CDR2 YSYEKL. The CDR3 has 14 amino acids.

CDR3 sequence (DNA): TGTGCCAGCAAGCCGGGTTCGTCAGATACGCAGTATTTT. The encoded protein is CASKPGSSDTQYF. The chain couples TRBV6-5 to TRBJ2-3; unclear D gene. Germline V gene lookup returns CDR1 MNHEY and CDR2 SVGAGI. V lost 7 bases, J lost 4 bases, and 12 bases lay in between. CDR3 length: 13 amino acids.